This TCR beta chain was obtained from a study of blood T cell repertoires in COVID-19. Across the whole study: Some COVID-19 samples were acute and others convalescent; all came from the United States, Italy and Spain. PBMCs, B-cell-depleted T cells, or T cells were the source of the cDNA or gDNA that made up the material.

Original handling: Nucleated cell number was recorded as an estimate derived from reference gene primer amplification. TCRdb's table, derived via immunoSEQ multiplex PCR, lists solely in-frame clones and lacks some. V and J calls and clone size are given by that table; D and trimming were obtained from the DNA. The sample lists about 320,000 clones, more than 70% occurring once. Germline assignment: CDR1 SGHRS and CDR2 YFSETQ. CDR3 length: 18 residues. V trimming: 0 bases; J trimming: 3 bases; junction bases outside the gene matches: 13. The chain links TRBV5-1 to TRBJ2-7; 9 nucleotides align to TRBD1. The sequenced material came from peripheral blood. This TCR came from a man younger than 35 who had recovered from COVID-19. CDR3 residues: CASSLDPGQGRFGYEQYF. CDR3 DNA sequence: TGCGCCAGCAGCTTGGATCCGGGACAGGGACGCTTCGGCTACGAGCAGTACTTC.